This TCR beta chain was documented in a study of Graves' ophthalmopathy and Graves' hyperthyroidism. Moderate-to-severe activity, CAS at least 3, NOSPECS at least 4 and duration under 3 months characterized donors with ophthalmopathy. The CDR3 contains 16 residues. Germline assignment: CDR1 MNHEY and CDR2 SVGEGT. With V trimmed by 5 bases and J by 0 bases, 6 bases remained unmatched. RNA served as the template for amplifying TCR beta CDR3 regions. First-round RT-PCR relied on HTBI primers, and a second-round multiplex PCR came next. MiXCR, applied by TCRdb to the multiplex PCR reads, yields one record per CDR3 protein. The sample holds about 400,000 distinct CDR3 sequences, about 17% seen once. This clonotype was observed a handful of times. The antigen is not known. Study-wide points: Sensitivity of around 64% and specificity of 72% to 80% were achieved by the model that predicted ophthalmopathy progression. Most thyroid clonotypes with frequency above 0.001 were detected in blood too.

The sequence was collected from a woman aged 18 to 35 with Graves' ophthalmopathy. Sequences were obtained from peripheral blood. The rearrangement uses TRBV6-2 or TRBV6-3 and TRBJ2-2, with 7 bases fitting TRBD2. CDR3 region: CASSREAGSNTGELFF. The CDR3 nucleotides read TGTGCCAGCAGTAGAGAAGCGGGATCGAACACCGGGGAGCTGTTTTTT.